A single sample gave rise to the 31 T cell receptor beta chains below, sequenced in a study of cytomegalovirus exposure and HLA in healthy donors. The PCR had 60 Vbeta and 13 Jbeta primers. Clones were sequenced by immunoSEQ multiplex PCR, and TCRdb holds only the in-frame ones, with some missing. This sample has some 180,000 clones, with 75% to 85% found just once. The source material was PBMCs. The receptors here all came from a woman aged 55-75 years in good health and CMV-seropositive.

This clone was picked up a small number of times. The chain's CDR3 is CASSPEDSTYEQYF. The DNA for the CDR3 is TGTGCCAGCAGCCCAGAGGACTCGACATACGAGCAGTACTTC. The gene calls are TRBV5-4 and TRBJ2-7, with D possibly matching TRBD2 (5 bases). V lost 4 bases and J 4 bases, leaving 15 bases between the germline ends. There are 14 residues in the CDR3. Germline V gene lookup returns CDR1 SGHNT and CDR2 YYREEE (reference sequence).

V and J are TRBV30 and TRBJ2-5; TRBD1 might be the D (5 bases). Germline V CDR1 and CDR2: GTSNPN, SVGIG (reference sequence). The CDR3 consists of 13 residues. The V end was cut by 6 bases, the J end by 5 bases, with 16 bases between. In DNA form, the CDR3 reads TGTGCCTGCGGGCAGGGTGGGTTGGAGACCCAGTACTTC. This encodes CACGQGGLETQYF. The full variable domain, with the rest looked up from reference TRBV30 and TRBJ2-5, is SQTIHQWPATLVQPVGSPLSLECTVEGTSNPNLYWYRQAAGRGLQLLFYSVGIGQISSEVPQNLSASRPQDRQFILSSKKLLLSDSGFYLCACGQGGLETQYFGPGTRLLVL.

V and J are TRBV6-6 and TRBJ1-1, with 8 bases aligning to TRBD1. V lost 7 bases, J lost 3 bases, and 4 bases stayed unmatched. From germline, CDR1 is MNHNY and CDR2 SVGAGI (reference sequence). CDR3 length equals 13 residues. CDR3 DNA: TGTGCCAGCAACAGGGGGGTAGACACTGAAGCTTTCTTT. Protein: CASNRGVDTEAFF.

The chain carries TRBV6-5 and TRBJ2-5; maybe TRBD1 (6 bases). The ends were cut back, 0 bases at V and 5 bases at J, with 16 bases in the middle. Germline-derived CDR1 and CDR2 are MNHEY and SVGAGI. The CDR3 contains 16 residues. CDR3 sequence (DNA): TGTGCCAGCAGTTACTCGAAATTCACAGGGAGCGAGACCCAGTACTTC. Translation gives CASSYSKFTGSETQYF.

The chain combines TRBV28 with TRBJ2-5, with D tentatively TRBD2 (5 bases). Germline loops: CDR1 MDHEN, CDR2 SYDVKM. Deletions cut 10 bases from V and 4 bases from J, with 10 bases between. The CDR3 runs to 11 residues. The CDR3 reads CATRGGETQYF. CDR3 DNA sequence: TGTGCCACCCGGGGTGGAGAGACCCAGTACTTC.

This chain uses TRBV27 with TRBJ2-1, with 7 bases fitting TRBD1. The CDR3 has 15 residues. Losses at the gene ends were 3 bases for V and 3 bases for J; bases not matched to a gene: 5. Germline V gene sequence: CDR1 MNHEY, CDR2 SMNVEV (reference sequence). This CDR3 reads CASSFRQGFYNEQFF. DNA for the CDR3: TGTGCCAGCAGTTTCCGACAGGGTTTCTACAATGAGCAGTTCTTC.

This clone was counted between two and nine times. V usage is TRBV6-5 and J usage is TRBJ1-5, with a possible D match to TRBD1 (5 bases). Trimming stripped 6 bases from V and 1 base from J, with 13 bases between. Germline loops: CDR1 MNHEY, CDR2 SVGAGI. The CDR3 is made up of 15 amino acids. CDR3 region: CASRLGLMSNQPQHF. CDR3 DNA: TGTGCCAGCAGGTTGGGACTGATGAGCAATCAGCCCCAGCATTTT.

The chain carries TRBV19 and TRBJ1-1, with D unclear. The CDR3 consists of 14 residues. Trimming took 3 bases from V and 0 from J, leaving 8 bases between them. The germline V gene has CDR1 LNHDA and CDR2 SQIVND (reference sequence). The CDR3 here is CASSIRGLNTEAFF. CDR3 nucleotide sequence: TGTGCCAGTAGTATCAGAGGGCTGAACACTGAAGCTTTCTTT.

This clone was detected a few times. This chain connects TRBV28 to TRBJ2-2; TRBD1 might be the D (6 bases). V lost 7 bases to trimming and J lost 0 bases, with 15 bases between them. The CDR3 spans 16 residues. Germline V CDR1 and CDR2: MDHEN, SYDVKM. The CDR3 region is CASTLTGSANTGELFF. The DNA for the CDR3 is TGTGCCAGCACCCTAACAGGGTCCGCGAACACCGGGGAGCTGTTTTTT.

This chain uses TRBV6-1 with TRBJ1-5; D may be TRBD1 (5 bases). This CDR3 comprises 13 residues. In germline, CDR1 is MNHNS, CDR2 SASEGT. The V end lost 7 bases, the J end lost 4 bases, and 11 bases lay between the germline ends. The CDR3 here is CASTERGNQPQHF. CDR3 bases: TGTGCCAGCACCGAACGGGGGAATCAGCCCCAGCATTTT.

This clone was found once. V gene TRBV27 combines with J gene TRBJ1-3; D might be TRBD1 (5 bases). Germline CDR1 reads MNHEY; CDR2 reads SMNVEV (reference sequence). This CDR3 has 15 amino acids. Between the trimmed V and J ends, which lost 0 bases and 4 bases, there was a span of 10 bases. CDR3 residues: CASSLSQGLGNTIYF. The CDR3 nucleotides are TGTGCCAGCAGTTTATCCCAGGGATTAGGAAACACCATATATTTT.

V gene TRBV19 combines with J gene TRBJ2-1; perhaps TRBD2 as D (6 bases). There are 16 residues in the CDR3. The germline CDR1 and CDR2 sequences are LNHDA and SQIVND (reference sequence). V lost 5 bases and J lost 0, with 14 bases in between. The CDR3 reads CASSFEGTASYNEQFF. The DNA of the CDR3 is TGTGCCAGTAGTTTCGAAGGGACTGCCTCCTACAATGAGCAGTTCTTC.

As concerns this clone: Other nucleotide sequences in the sample specify the same CDR3. The chain is built from TRBV2 and TRBJ2-1, with unresolved D. The CDR3 is 16 residues long. Trimming shortened V by 1 base and J by 3 bases, and 13 bases separated the two germline ends. In germline, CDR1 is SNHLY, CDR2 FYNNEI. DNA for the CDR3: TGTGCCAGCAGTGAAGTCCGGTTAGCAGTCTACAATGAGCAGTTCTTC. This codes for CASSEVRLAVYNEQFF.

The CDR3 sequence: CASSLLRSGNPGELFF. Here the CDR3 DNA reads TGTGCCAGCAGCTTATTAAGGTCGGGAAACCCCGGGGAGCTGTTTTTT. This chain uses TRBV7-7 with TRBJ2-2; D is perhaps TRBD2 (5 bases). This CDR3 has 16 residues. V lost 2 bases, J lost 6 bases, and 16 bases lay in between. CDR1 and CDR2 (germline): SSHAT, FNYEAQ (reference sequence).

The chain employs TRBV10-3 and TRBJ2-2; 7 bases fit TRBD2. Unmatched junction bases numbered 10, after V lost 8 bases and J lost 4 bases. The CDR3 runs to 15 residues. Germline CDR1 ENHRY, CDR2 SYGVKD. The CDR3 nucleotides read TGTGCCATCCAAGAGACGGGGGGAAGCACCGGGGAGCTGTTTTTT. It encodes CAIQETGGSTGELFF.

This chain links TRBV12-5 with TRBJ2-5, with 8 positions matching TRBD1. The germline V gene has CDR1 LGHNT and CDR2 FRNRAP. CDR3 length equals 15 residues. Trimming removed 5 bases from V and 3 bases from J; junction bases left unmatched: 8. CDR3 residues: CASGPAGGGEETQYF. CDR3 sequence (DNA): TGTGCTAGTGGTCCGGCAGGGGGCGGGGAAGAGACCCAGTACTTC.

The chain recombines TRBV5-1 with TRBJ2-7; D is perhaps TRBD1 (6 bases). V gave up 0 bases and J gave up 2 bases, with 9 bases separating them. The CDR3 runs 14 residues. CDR1 is SGHRS, CDR2 YFSETQ, per germline. The CDR3 reads CASSLATGAYEQYF. CDR3 in DNA: TGCGCCAGCAGCTTGGCGACAGGTGCCTACGAGCAGTACTTC.

This clone was observed a handful of times. V is TRBV5-1 and J is TRBJ1-2, with D possibly matching TRBD1 (6 bases). The length of the CDR3 is 17 residues. Trimming pared 4 bases from V and 14 bases from J, leaving 33 bases between. The germline CDR1 and CDR2 sequences are SGHRS and YFSETQ. CDR3 sequence (DNA): TGCGCCAGCAGCCGGACAGCGATGGGGCCAGCTATGGCTACCGATACCTTC. Protein sequence: CASSRTAMGPAMATDTF.

The rearrangement uses TRBV19 and TRBJ1-5; 8 bases are shared with TRBD1. V gave up 6 bases and J gave up 7 bases; unmatched junction bases: 8. The length of the CDR3 is 14 residues. CDR1 and CDR2 from the germline V gene are LNHDA and SQIVND (reference sequence). CDR3 bases: TGTGCCAGTAGACCGGACAGGGAGAGACAGCCCCAGCATTTT. It is translated as CASRPDRERQPQHF.

V and J are TRBV5-1 and TRBJ1-5; D is unclear. Germline loops: CDR1 SGHRS, CDR2 YFSETQ. Trimming cost V 5 bases and J 3 bases, with 3 bases left between them. CDR3 length: 11 residues. CDR3 loop: CASSYNQPQHF. The CDR3 DNA sequence: TGCGCCAGCAGTTACAATCAGCCCCAGCATTTT.

This clone was found a few times. This chain connects TRBV30 to TRBJ2-2, with 7 bases that match TRBD2. The CDR3 extends over 15 amino acids. V shed 2 bases, J shed 2 bases, and the junction held 5 bases outside the gene matches. Germline values: CDR1 GTSNPN, CDR2 SVGIG (reference sequence). The CDR3 DNA sequence: TGTGCCTGGAGTACGGGGACTACCAACACCGGGGAGCTGTTTTTT. It encodes CAWSTGTTNTGELFF.

This chain joins TRBV7-6 and TRBJ2-6, with D maybe TRBD2 (6 bases). V was trimmed by 5 bases and J by 4 bases, leaving 18 bases between them. This CDR3 comprises 17 residues. Looked up from germline, CDR1 is SGHVS and CDR2 is FNYEAQ. The CDR3 bases are TGTGCCAGCAGCAAAGATGGAGGGGCTGGCGGGGCCAACGTCCTGACTTTC. Translated: CASSKDGGAGGANVLTF.

Only one count was recorded for this clone. This chain connects TRBV7-2 to TRBJ2-3; 7 nucleotides agree with TRBD1. Germline V CDR1 and CDR2: SGHTA, FQGNSA. The CDR3 consists of 17 residues. Losses at the gene ends were 0 bases for V and 2 bases for J; bases not matched to a gene: 8. CDR3 in amino acids: CASSLASFGTATDTQYF. The DNA for the CDR3 is TGTGCCAGCAGCTTAGCGAGTTTTGGGACAGCCACAGATACGCAGTATTTT.

This clone has a single count. The chain recombines TRBV27 with TRBJ1-1; D is undetermined. The CDR3 is 11 amino acids. The V end lost 6 bases, the J end lost 8 bases, and 10 bases lay between the germline ends. Germline V gene data show CDR1 as MNHEY and CDR2 as SMNVEV (reference sequence). In nucleotides, the CDR3 is TGTGCCAGCAGATCAACGGGGGAAGCTTTCTTT. This gives the protein CASRSTGEAFF.

This chain links TRBV4-1 with TRBJ2-3; 9 nucleotides match TRBD1. Trimming took 4 bases from V and 2 from J; bases not matched to a gene: 4. CDR1 is MGHRA and CDR2 is YSYEKL in the germline V gene. This CDR3 region has 15 residues. The CDR3 spells CASSRGQGSTDTQYF. Here the CDR3 DNA reads TGCGCCAGCAGCCGCGGACAGGGGTCCACAGATACGCAGTATTTT.

The chain combines TRBV28 with TRBJ1-3; no clear D gene. V gave up 4 bases and J gave up 4 bases, with 11 bases separating them. Germline V gene sequence: CDR1 MDHEN, CDR2 SYDVKM. The CDR3 spans 14 residues. CDR3 sequence (DNA): TGTGCCAGCAGTTACGGAGCGGAGGGAAACACCATATATTTT. It yields the protein CASSYGAEGNTIYF.

In the case of this clone: The junction does not match germline at one end; this may be a read error. CDR3 DNA: TGTTCCAGCAGCTCACAGGTCGGTGAAAAACTGTTTTTT. Protein product: CSSSSQVGEKLFF. The chain has TRBV7-9 and TRBJ1-4; the D gene is possibly TRBD1 (5 bases). The germline CDR1 and CDR2 sequences are SEHNR and FQNEAQ (reference sequence). The CDR3 has 13 residues.

The V call is TRBV13, the J call TRBJ2-3; 11 nucleotides align to TRBD2. The germline V gene has CDR1 PRHDT and CDR2 FYEKMQ (reference sequence). V lost 1 base, J lost 2 bases, and 2 bases stayed unmatched. The CDR3 consists of 16 residues. The CDR3 sequence is CASSLVAGGFTDTQYF. The CDR3, as DNA: TGTGCCAGCAGCTTAGTAGCGGGGGGGTTCACAGATACGCAGTATTTT.

This chain links TRBV5-4 with TRBJ1-6, with TRBD1 identical over 8 bases. Losses at the gene ends were 2 bases for V and 7 bases for J; bases not matched to a gene: 8. Germline V gene sequence: CDR1 SGHNT, CDR2 YYREEE (reference sequence). CDR3 length equals 16 residues. The CDR3 DNA follows: TGTGCCAGCAGCTTCGTCCAGGGGGCGAGGAATTCACCCCTCCACTTT. Translation: CASSFVQGARNSPLHF.

The chain joins TRBV13 to TRBJ2-3; tentatively, D is TRBD2 (7 bases). CDR1 and CDR2 from the germline V gene are PRHDT and FYEKMQ (reference sequence). The V end lost 2 bases, the J end lost 4 bases, and 13 bases lay between the germline ends. The CDR3 sequence is 15 residues long. The CDR3 bases are TGTGCCAGCAGCTTACCGGGGGGCCTTTCAGATACGCAGTATTTT. As protein: CASSLPGGLSDTQYF.

The J gene is TRBJ2-1, the V gene TRBV14, with D possibly matching TRBD2 (5 bases). The V end was cut by 1 base, the J end by 9 bases, with 13 bases between. The CDR3 runs 14 residues. Looked up from germline, CDR1 is SGHDN and CDR2 is FVKESK. CDR3 DNA sequence: TGTGCCAGCAGCCAAGCCTATGGAGCGGCTGAGCAGTTCTTC. Encoded protein: CASSQAYGAAEQFF.